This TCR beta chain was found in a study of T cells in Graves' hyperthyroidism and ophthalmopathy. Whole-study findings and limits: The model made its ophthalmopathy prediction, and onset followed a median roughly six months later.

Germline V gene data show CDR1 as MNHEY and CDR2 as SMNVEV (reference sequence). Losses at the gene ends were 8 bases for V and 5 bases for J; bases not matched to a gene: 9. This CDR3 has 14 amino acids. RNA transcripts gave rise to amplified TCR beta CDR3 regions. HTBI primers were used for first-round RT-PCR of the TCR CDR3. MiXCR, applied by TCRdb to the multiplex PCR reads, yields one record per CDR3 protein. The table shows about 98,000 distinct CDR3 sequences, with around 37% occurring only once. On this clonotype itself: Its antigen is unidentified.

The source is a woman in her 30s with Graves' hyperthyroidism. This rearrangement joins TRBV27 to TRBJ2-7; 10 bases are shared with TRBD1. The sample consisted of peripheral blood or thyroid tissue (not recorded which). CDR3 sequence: CASGTRDRGHEQYF. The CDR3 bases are TGTGCCAGCGGTACCCGGGACAGGGGCCACGAGCAGTACTTC.